Listed below are T cell receptor beta chains from one sample, sequenced in a study of blood T cells in healthy people across ages. One entry per CDR3 protein, called by TCRdb with MiXCR from the 5' RACE reads. The table records over 1,500,000 distinct CDR3 sequences, more than 35% of them present only once. The sample comprised blood. The receptors derive from a human donor in good health. The conserved cysteine and the conserved F or W are not part of the CDR3 here. D genes are given only for firm matches.

>TRBV7-3|.|TRBJ2-3
ASSFYQTSTDTQY
>TRBV4-1|.|TRBJ1-2
ASSQVLRRYGYT
>TRBV20-1|TRBD1|TRBJ2-5
SASADRVQETQY
>TRBV20-1|TRBD1|TRBJ2-1
SARDPRTGHYNEQF
>TRBV3-1|TRBD1|TRBJ2-5
ASSQEVGTGRETQY
>TRBV6-2/TRBV6-3|.|TRBJ1-5
ASSPRTELVAQH
>TRBV5-5|.|TRBJ2-5
ASSRSLSEGTQY
>TRBV6-2/TRBV6-3|.|TRBJ1-5
ASTDGIHQPQH
>TRBV28|.|TRBJ2-4
ASSSPGAADIQY
>TRBV7-9|.|TRBJ2-6
ASFGTPNSGANVLT
>TRBV20-1|TRBD2|TRBJ2-1
SARGVTGGNNEQF
>TRBV27|.|TRBJ2-1
ASNHRGGANEQF
>TRBV12-3/TRBV12-4|TRBD1|TRBJ2-1
ASSSGTAFYNEQF
>TRBV4-1|.|TRBJ2-3
ASSQAPLGGGYPDTQY
>TRBV7-2|.|.
ASSFTGIGYEQY
>TRBV5-1|TRBD2|TRBJ2-3
AGSSSGGSTDTQY
>TRBV14|.|TRBJ1-3
ASSQEFFYSGNTIY
>TRBV18|TRBD1|TRBJ2-5
ASSPPTGVTQY
>TRBV7-8|.|TRBJ2-7
ASSPGGVGYEQY
>TRBV20-1|TRBD1|TRBJ1-2
SARDWDSEPYGYT
>TRBV7-2|TRBD2|TRBJ2-5
ASSSPTGTSGRQETQY
>TRBV7-2|.|TRBJ2-7
ASNFGGAYEQY
>TRBV7-2|TRBD2|TRBJ2-3
TSSLLAGQQDTQY
>TRBV7-2|TRBD1|TRBJ2-7
ASSPPDRASYEQY
>TRBV27|.|TRBJ2-1
ASSLSISREQF
>TRBV2|TRBD1|TRBJ1-4
ASSEGRARGNEKLF
>TRBV7-2|TRBD2|TRBJ2-3
ASRLAGVTDTQY
>TRBV20-1|.|TRBJ2-1
SAEDAGPSSYNEQF
>TRBV6-5|TRBD1|TRBJ2-2
ASRQPGQVSGELF
>TRBV10-3|.|TRBJ2-7
AISGARTNSPYEQY
>TRBV6-6|.|TRBJ2-7
ASSTTLSRSYEQY
>TRBV10-3|TRBD1|.
AIGQGLEQY
>TRBV29-1|TRBD1|TRBJ1-1
SVGGGLRVEAF
>TRBV4-1|.|TRBJ1-2
ASSHPEGYRDGGYT
>TRBV6-1|.|TRBJ2-2
ASSTRTIENTGELF
>TRBV10-3|TRBD1|TRBJ1-1
AITDRDPDTEAF
>TRBV12-3/TRBV12-4|TRBD1|TRBJ2-7
ASSWDRYYEQY
>TRBV4-1|.|TRBJ1-5
ASSPSLRQPQH
>TRBV6-6|TRBD1|TRBJ1-6
ASSYRDRQNSPLH
>TRBV20-1|.|TRBJ2-1
SASKGFNEQF
>TRBV7-2|.|TRBJ1-2
ASSLDLSAYGYT
>TRBV7-2|TRBD1|TRBJ1-2
ASSFSQTGYYGYT
>TRBV20-1|.|TRBJ2-3
SALKGGHDFSTDTQY
>TRBV9|.|TRBJ2-1
ASSPPADNEQF
>TRBV7-2|TRBD2|TRBJ2-1
ASRRGLAGGVYNEQF
>TRBV12-3/TRBV12-4|.|TRBJ2-3
ASSFGGDTDTQY
>TRBV29-1|.|TRBJ1-5
SASLGLDQPQH
>TRBV28|TRBD2|TRBJ2-3
ASRPGLAGADTQY
>TRBV5-1|TRBD1|TRBJ1-2
ASSLLPGQNYGYT
>TRBV7-3|.|TRBJ1-6
ASSLDAYSPLH
>TRBV7-8|TRBD2|TRBJ2-3
ASSLVGRENTQY
>TRBV24-1|.|TRBJ2-6
ATSDPARDRSGANVLT